A selection of T cell receptor beta chains follows, all from one sample in a study of T cell responses to AZD1222 COVID-19 vaccine. TCRdb's copy holds only in-frame clones and misses some; the assay was immunoSEQ multiplex PCR. This table holds more than 150,000 clones, 85% to 95% found once. The sample in question was peripheral blood, obtained on day 0 of AZD1222 vaccination. These receptors all come from an adult in good health. Both conserved end residues are part of each CDR3. D genes are given only for firm matches. Only some rows state a clone size, as once, few, many or a class for expanded clones.

J gene,V gene,CDR3 length,D gene,clone size,CDR3 protein,CDR3 DNA
TRBJ2-2,TRBV28,14,NA,NA,CASSGPLSTGELFF,TGTGCCAGCAGTGGACCCCTCTCCACCGGGGAGCTGTTTTTT
TRBJ1-2,TRBV27,15,TRBD1,NA,CASSSLGTGDYGYTF,TGTGCCAGCAGTTCCTTAGGGACAGGGGACTATGGCTACACCTTC
TRBJ2-2,TRBV9,15,NA,NA,CASSVAMANTGELFF,TGTGCCAGCAGCGTAGCTATGGCTAACACCGGGGAGCTGTTTTTT
TRBJ1-2,TRBV7-9,13,NA,NA,CASGAGGPRGYTF,TGTGCCAGCGGAGCCGGGGGGCCTAGAGGCTACACCTTC
TRBJ2-1,TRBV2,13,NA,NA,CASSGMGLGEQFF,TGTGCCAGCAGTGGTATGGGTTTGGGAGAGCAGTTCTTC
TRBJ2-3,TRBV19,14,NA,NA,CASKGVTSADTQYF,TGTGCCAGTAAGGGAGTCACAAGTGCAGATACGCAGTATTTT
TRBJ1-2,TRBV10-3,14,TRBD1,NA,CATSQDRLHYGYTF,TGTGCCACCTCCCAGGACAGGCTCCACTATGGCTACACCTTC
TRBJ1-1,TRBV9,15,NA,NA,CASSAHLRGNTEAFF,TGTGCCAGCAGCGCCCACCTGAGGGGCAACACTGAAGCTTTCTTT
TRBJ1-1,TRBV28,13,TRBD1,NA,CASTNDRGPEAFF,TGTGCCAGCACTAATGACAGGGGCCCTGAAGCTTTCTTT
TRBJ2-1,TRBV6-1,15,NA,NA,CASSDRDQYNNEQFF,TGTGCCAGCAGCGACCGGGACCAGTATAACAATGAGCAGTTCTTC
TRBJ1-4,TRBV30,14,TRBD1,NA,CAWSEGAGGEKLFF,TGTGCCTGGAGTGAGGGGGCAGGCGGAGAAAAACTGTTTTTT
TRBJ1-5,TRBV30,13,NA,NA,CAWDGGGNQPQHF,TGTGCCTGGGACGGAGGGGGTAATCAGCCCCAGCATTTT
TRBJ1-1,TRBV7-9,13,NA,NA,CASSRQSSTEAFF,TGTGCCAGCAGCCGACAGTCGAGCACTGAAGCTTTCTTT
TRBJ2-3,TRBV11-3,13,NA,NA,CASSSRRTDTQYF,TGTGCCAGCAGCTCTCGACGCACAGATACGCAGTATTTT
TRBJ1-6,TRBV6-1,17,NA,NA,CASSEIGTSGYNSPLHF,TGTGCCAGCAGTGAAATCGGGACGTCGGGTTATAATTCACCCCTCCACTTT
TRBJ2-1,TRBV7-8,14,TRBD2,NA,CASSLAETNNEQFF,TGTGCCAGCAGCCTAGCGGAAACTAACAATGAGCAGTTCTTC
TRBJ2-1,TRBV12-3/TRBV12-4,12,NA,NA,CASTNAYNEQFF,TGTGCCAGCACCAACGCCTACAATGAGCAGTTCTTC
TRBJ1-1,TRBV3-1/TRBV3-2,14,NA,NA,CASGSKGRVAEAFF,TGTGCCAGCGGTTCGAAGGGGCGGGTCGCTGAAGCTTTCTTT
TRBJ1-2,TRBV19,15,NA,NA,CASSIGRGGNYGYTF,TGTGCCAGTAGTATCGGTCGCGGGGGGAACTATGGCTACACCTTC
TRBJ2-1,TRBV19,16,TRBD2,NA,CASSIGGLAGSLEQFF,TGTGCCAGTAGTATAGGCGGACTAGCGGGGTCGCTGGAGCAGTTCTTC
TRBJ2-7,TRBV15,15,TRBD1,NA,CATSRSPGQGDEQYF,TGTGCCACCAGCAGATCTCCGGGACAGGGGGACGAGCAGTACTTC
TRBJ1-3,TRBV5-4,15,NA,NA,CASSSLQGAGNTIYF,TGTGCCAGCAGCTCTTTACAGGGTGCTGGAAACACCATATATTTT
TRBJ1-1,TRBV7-6,15,NA,NA,CASSLGGAGNTEAFF,TGTGCCAGCAGCTTAGGCGGGGCGGGGAACACTGAAGCTTTCTTT
TRBJ1-1,TRBV5-1,16,NA,NA,CASSTLRREVNTEAFF,TGCGCCAGCAGCACTTTAAGGAGGGAAGTGAACACTGAAGCTTTCTTT
TRBJ2-1,TRBV28,16,TRBD2,NA,CASSLRSSGRTSEQFF,TGTGCCAGCAGTTTACGCTCTAGCGGGAGGACAAGTGAGCAGTTCTTC
TRBJ1-2,TRBV27,14,NA,NA,CASRREGGLYGYTF,TGTGCCAGCAGAAGGGAGGGAGGCCTTTATGGCTACACCTTC
TRBJ2-1,TRBV5-1,16,TRBD2,NA,CASSLDGLAGVDEQFF,TGCGCCAGCAGCTTGGACGGACTAGCGGGAGTGGATGAGCAGTTCTTC
TRBJ2-2,TRBV6-4,14,NA,NA,CASSPGVNTGELFF,TGTGCCAGCAGCCCAGGGGTTAACACCGGGGAGCTGTTTTTT
TRBJ1-1,TRBV3-1/TRBV3-2,13,TRBD1,few,CASSPRGGTEAFF,TGTGCCAGCAGCCCCAGGGGGGGGACTGAAGCTTTCTTT
TRBJ2-7,TRBV6-5,13,NA,NA,CASSTPPVYEQYF,TGTGCCAGCAGTACGCCCCCGGTCTACGAGCAGTACTTC
TRBJ1-2,TRBV28,13,NA,NA,CASSLGVHYGYTF,TGTGCCAGCAGTTTAGGCGTGCACTATGGCTACACCTTC
TRBJ1-2,TRBV5-5,15,NA,NA,CASSLIGNSNYGYTF,TGTGCCAGCAGCTTGATAGGGAACTCTAACTATGGCTACACCTTC
TRBJ1-6,TRBV10-3,15,NA,NA,CAISEGGRGGSPLHF,TGTGCCATCAGTGAAGGAGGCAGGGGAGGTTCACCCCTCCACTTT
TRBJ2-7,TRBV4-1,16,NA,NA,CASSQDITERAYEQYF,TGCGCCAGCAGCCAAGATATCACGGAGAGGGCCTACGAGCAGTACTTC
TRBJ2-7,TRBV5-1,12,NA,NA,CASSAGRYEQYF,TGCGCCAGCAGCGCGGGAAGATACGAGCAGTACTTC
TRBJ2-1,TRBV5-1,15,NA,NA,CASSLGSGEYNEQFF,TGCGCCAGCAGCTTGGGTTCTGGCGAATACAATGAGCAGTTCTTC
TRBJ2-5,TRBV18,14,TRBD2,NA,CASSPLAGEETQYF,TGTGCCAGCTCGCCCCTAGCGGGAGAAGAGACCCAGTACTTC
TRBJ1-4,TRBV10-3,15,NA,NA,CAISDGGGIGEKLFF,TGTGCCATCAGTGACGGAGGGGGGATAGGTGAAAAACTGTTTTTT
TRBJ1-6,TRBV6-5,16,NA,NA,CASSYGGIPTFSPLHF,TGTGCCAGCAGTTATGGAGGGATCCCCACCTTTTCACCCCTCCACTTT
TRBJ1-1,TRBV5-1,13,NA,NA,CASSLTGGTEAFF,TGCGCCAGCAGCTTGACCGGGGGCACTGAAGCTTTCTTT
TRBJ1-2,TRBV24-1,13,TRBD1,NA,CATSDTGGYGYTF,TGTGCCACCAGTGATACAGGGGGCTATGGCTACACCTTC
TRBJ2-2,TRBV6-5,14,NA,NA,CASRGAPDTGELFF,TGTGCCAGTAGGGGGGCGCCGGACACCGGGGAGCTGTTTTTT
TRBJ1-2,TRBV5-6,17,TRBD1,NA,CASSRTGEGRNPYGYTF,TGTGCCAGCAGCAGAACAGGGGAGGGGCGGAATCCCTATGGCTACACCTTC
TRBJ1-4,TRBV6-5,15,TRBD1,NA,CASSPAGTGDEKLFF,TGTGCCAGCAGTCCGGCCGGGACAGGTGATGAAAAACTGTTTTTT
TRBJ1-4,TRBV4-2,15,NA,NA,CASSQDAGPNEKLFF,TGTGCCAGCAGCCAAGATGCCGGACCGAATGAAAAACTGTTTTTT
TRBJ2-1,TRBV9,14,NA,NA,CASSVGFLSNEQFF,TGTGCCAGCAGCGTAGGCTTTTTAAGCAATGAGCAGTTCTTC
TRBJ2-2,TRBV27,11,NA,NA,CASSSTGELFF,TGTGCCAGCAGCAGCACCGGGGAGCTGTTTTTT
TRBJ2-2,TRBV11-1,15,TRBD1,NA,CASSLTGGYAGELFF,TGTGCCAGCAGCTTAACAGGGGGATACGCCGGGGAGCTGTTTTTT
TRBJ1-2,TRBV12-3/TRBV12-4,13,NA,NA,CASSLEVRYGYTF,TGTGCCAGCAGTTTGGAGGTACGCTATGGCTACACCTTC
TRBJ2-4,TRBV18,14,NA,NA,CASSPNRFNNIQYF,TGTGCCAGCTCACCAAACAGGTTCAATAACATTCAGTACTTC
TRBJ2-2,TRBV2,16,TRBD2,NA,CASSALGGRVSGELFF,TGTGCCAGCAGCGCCTTAGGCGGGAGGGTGAGCGGGGAGCTGTTTTTT
TRBJ1-4,TRBV28,14,TRBD1,NA,CASRSTGASEKLFF,TGTGCCAGCAGATCGACAGGGGCAAGTGAAAAACTGTTTTTT
TRBJ2-7,TRBV19,11,NA,many,CASGSGTEQYF,TGTGCCAGTGGGTCGGGAACCGAGCAGTACTTC
TRBJ2-7,TRBV11-2,11,NA,NA,CASSPKYEQYF,TGTGCCAGCAGCCCGAAATACGAGCAGTACTTC
TRBJ1-2,TRBV27,16,NA,NA,CASSSLSMRAFYGYTF,TGTGCCAGCAGTTCCTTGTCAATGAGAGCTTTCTATGGCTACACCTTC